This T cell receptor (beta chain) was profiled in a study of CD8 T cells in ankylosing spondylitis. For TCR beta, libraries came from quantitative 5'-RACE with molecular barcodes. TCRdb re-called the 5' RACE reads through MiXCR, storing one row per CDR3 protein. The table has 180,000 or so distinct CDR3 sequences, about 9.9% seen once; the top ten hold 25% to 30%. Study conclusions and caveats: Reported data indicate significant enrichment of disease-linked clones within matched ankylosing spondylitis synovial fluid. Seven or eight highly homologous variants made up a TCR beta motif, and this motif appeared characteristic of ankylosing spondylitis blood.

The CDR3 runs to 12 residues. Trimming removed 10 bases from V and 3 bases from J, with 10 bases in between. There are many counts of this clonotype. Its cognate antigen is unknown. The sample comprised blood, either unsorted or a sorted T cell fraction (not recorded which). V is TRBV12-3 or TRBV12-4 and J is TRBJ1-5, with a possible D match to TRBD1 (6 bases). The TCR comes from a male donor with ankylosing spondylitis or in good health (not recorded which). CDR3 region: CATTGFNQPQHF. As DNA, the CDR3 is TGTGCCACCACAGGGTTCAATCAGCCCCAGCATTTT.